These 3 T cell receptor beta chains originate from one sample sequenced in a study of vaccination and CD4 T cells after COVID-19. Documented treatment: roughly 10-day PBMC culture with coronavirus spike peptide pools or control peptides (ViraFEST assay). The Oncomine TCR Beta short-read assay was applied to DNA of cultured CD4+ T cells. TCRdb re-analysed the PCR reads in MiXCR, keeping a single row per CDR3 protein. Altogether about 8,100 distinct CDR3 sequences are present, approximately 55% being singletons, with the ten largest covering about 32%. Their antigen targets remain unknown. Input material: CD4+ T cells from blood, cultured in vitro. Receptor source: a human donor who had recovered from COVID-19.

In this sample, this clonotype turned up a few times. The chain couples TRBV10-3 to TRBJ1-6, with D possibly matching TRBD1 (5 bases). Trimming stripped 2 bases from V and 8 bases from J, with 10 bases between. CDR3 length: 14 residues. The germline V gene encodes CDR1 ENHRY and CDR2 SYGVKD. The CDR3 spells CAISEAGGDSPLHF. As DNA, the CDR3 is TGTGCCATCAGTGAGGCGGGGGGAGATTCACCCCTCCACTTT.

The chain has TRBV19 and TRBJ1-5, with D possibly being TRBD1 (6 bases). The CDR3 loop spans 15 amino acids. V lost 7 bases and J lost 4, with 17 bases in between. Germline loops: CDR1 LNHDA, CDR2 SQIVND (reference sequence). As DNA, the CDR3 is TGTGCCAGTACGCAGGGGCTCAACCTAAATCAGCCCCAGCATTTT. Its protein product is CASTQGLNLNQPQHF.

This chain uses TRBV9 with TRBJ2-3; 7 nucleotides match TRBD2. This CDR3 has 16 amino acids. Germline values: CDR1 SGDLS, CDR2 YYNGEE. With 0 bases clipped from V and 4 bases from J, the junction kept 8 bases outside the gene matches. The CDR3 DNA sequence: TGTGCCAGCAGCGTAGATGCGGGAGAGTGGGCAGATACGCAGTATTTT. It codes for CASSVDAGEWADTQYF.